The next 2 T cell receptor beta chains were all read from a single sample in a study of T cell clusters in autoimmune cytopenias. TRB rearrangements were amplified by touch-down multiplex PCR with mixed TRB-A/B primers. TCRdb derives one entry per CDR3 protein from the multiplex PCR reads, leaving out DNA. The repertoire shows about 4,300 distinct CDR3 sequences; the top ten hold roughly 20%. TRB amplification used approximately 270 ng of peripheral blood genomic DNA. Sequenced sample: peripheral blood. The receptors derive from a human donor with an autoimmune cytopenia or autoimmune hepatitis (not recorded which).

Considering frequency, this clonotype is medium-sized (0.01 to 0.1%). V is TRBV11-2 and J is TRBJ2-2; TCRdb's D call, TRBD2, is unchecked because there is no DNA. The CDR3 consists of 16 residues. CDR1 is SGHAT and CDR2 is FQNNGV in the germline V gene. The CDR3: CASSQIAGGNTGELFF.

This clonotype counts as medium-sized (0.01 to 0.1%) by frequency. This sequence joins TRBV6-5 and TRBJ1-2; without DNA, the TCRdb call of TRBD1 cannot be checked. Germline V lookup: CDR1 MNHEY, CDR2 SVGAGI. CDR3 size: 14 residues. The CDR3 loop reads CASTPAGSNYGYTF.